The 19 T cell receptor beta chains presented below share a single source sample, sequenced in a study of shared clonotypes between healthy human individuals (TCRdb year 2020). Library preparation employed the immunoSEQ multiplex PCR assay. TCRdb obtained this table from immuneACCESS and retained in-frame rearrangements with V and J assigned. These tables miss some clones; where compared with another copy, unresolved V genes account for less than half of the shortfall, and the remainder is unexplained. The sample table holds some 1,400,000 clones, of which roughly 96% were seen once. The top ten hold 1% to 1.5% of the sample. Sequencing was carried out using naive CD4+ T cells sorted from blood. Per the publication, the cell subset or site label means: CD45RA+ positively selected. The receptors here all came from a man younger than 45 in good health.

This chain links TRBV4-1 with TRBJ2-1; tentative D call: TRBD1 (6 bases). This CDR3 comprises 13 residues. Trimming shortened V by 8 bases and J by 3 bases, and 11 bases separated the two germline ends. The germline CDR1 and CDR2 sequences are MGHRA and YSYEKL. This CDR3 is CASGQRYYNEQFF. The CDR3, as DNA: TGCGCCAGCGGACAGCGCTACTACAATGAGCAGTTCTTC.

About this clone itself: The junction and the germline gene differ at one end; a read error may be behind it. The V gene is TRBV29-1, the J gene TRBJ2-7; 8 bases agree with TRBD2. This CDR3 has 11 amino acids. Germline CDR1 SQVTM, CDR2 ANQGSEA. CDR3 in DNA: TGCAGCGTGAGAACGGGACTAGTTGGATCCTTC. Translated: CSVRTGLVGSF.

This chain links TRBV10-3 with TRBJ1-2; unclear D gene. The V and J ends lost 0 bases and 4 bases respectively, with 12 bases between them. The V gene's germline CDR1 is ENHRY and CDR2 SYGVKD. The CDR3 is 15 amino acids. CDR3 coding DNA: TGTGCCATCAGTGAGTCATCGAACCAACTCTATGGCTACACCTTC. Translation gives CAISESSNQLYGYTF.

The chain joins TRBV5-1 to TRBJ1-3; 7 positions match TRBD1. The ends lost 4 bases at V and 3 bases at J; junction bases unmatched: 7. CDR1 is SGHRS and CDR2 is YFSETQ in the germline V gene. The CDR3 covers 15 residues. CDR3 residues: CASSSTGDHGNTIYF. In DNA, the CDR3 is TGCGCCAGCAGCAGTACAGGGGATCATGGAAACACCATATATTTT.

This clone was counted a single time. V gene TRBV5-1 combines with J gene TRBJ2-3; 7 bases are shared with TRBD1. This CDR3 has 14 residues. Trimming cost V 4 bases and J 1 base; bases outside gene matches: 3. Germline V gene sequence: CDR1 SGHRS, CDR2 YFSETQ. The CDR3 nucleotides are TGCGCCAGCAGCATCGACAGGGGCACAGATACGCAGTATTTT. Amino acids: CASSIDRGTDTQYF.

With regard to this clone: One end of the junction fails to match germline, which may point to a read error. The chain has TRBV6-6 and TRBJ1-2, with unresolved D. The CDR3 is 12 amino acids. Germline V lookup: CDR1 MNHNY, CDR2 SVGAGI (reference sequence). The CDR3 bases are TGTGCCATCAGTGAGTTTCGTGGTGGCTACACCTTC. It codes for CAISEFRGGYTF.

In DNA form, the CDR3 reads TGCAGCGTTGCCGGGAGGCTTTCCTACAATGAGCAGTTCTTC. This encodes CSVAGRLSYNEQFF. This chain connects TRBV29-1 to TRBJ2-1, with 7 bases identical to TRBD2. CDR1 SQVTM and CDR2 ANQGSEA come from the germline V gene. With 4 bases clipped from V and 1 base from J, the junction kept 4 bases outside the gene matches. CDR3 length: 14 residues.

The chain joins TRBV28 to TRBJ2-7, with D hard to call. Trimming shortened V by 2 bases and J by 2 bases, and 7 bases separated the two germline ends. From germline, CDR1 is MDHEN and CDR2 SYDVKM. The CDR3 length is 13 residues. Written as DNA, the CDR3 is TGTGCCAGCAGTTTACGGGCCACCTACGAGCAGTACTTC. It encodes CASSLRATYEQYF.

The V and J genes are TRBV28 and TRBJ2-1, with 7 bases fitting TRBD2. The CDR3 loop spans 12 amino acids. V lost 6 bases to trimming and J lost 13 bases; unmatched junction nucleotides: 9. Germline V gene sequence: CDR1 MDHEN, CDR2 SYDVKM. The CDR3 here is CASRRTSGFQFF. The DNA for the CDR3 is TGTGCCAGCAGGAGGACTAGTGGGTTTCAGTTCTTC.

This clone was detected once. The CDR3 region is CASSRGQAFYEQYF. In DNA form, the CDR3 reads TGTGCCAGCAGCAGGGGACAGGCCTTCTACGAGCAGTACTTC. V and J are TRBV21-1 and TRBJ2-7; TRBD1, as called in the table, went unchecked against the DNA. TRBV21-1 is annotated as a pseudogene. The CDR3 is made up of 14 amino acids.

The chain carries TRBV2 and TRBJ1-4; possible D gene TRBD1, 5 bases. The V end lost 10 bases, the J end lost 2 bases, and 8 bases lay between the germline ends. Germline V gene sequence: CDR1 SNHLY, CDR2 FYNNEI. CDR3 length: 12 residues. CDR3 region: CAIKGTNEKLFF. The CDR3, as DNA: TGTGCCATAAAGGGGACTAATGAAAAACTGTTTTTT.

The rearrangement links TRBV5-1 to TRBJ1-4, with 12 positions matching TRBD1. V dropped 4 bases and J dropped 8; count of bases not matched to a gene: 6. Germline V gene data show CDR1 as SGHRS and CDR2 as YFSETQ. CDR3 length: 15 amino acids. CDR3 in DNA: TGCGCCAGCAGCCCGGGGACAGGGGGCGACGAAAAACTGTTTTTT. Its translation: CASSPGTGGDEKLFF.

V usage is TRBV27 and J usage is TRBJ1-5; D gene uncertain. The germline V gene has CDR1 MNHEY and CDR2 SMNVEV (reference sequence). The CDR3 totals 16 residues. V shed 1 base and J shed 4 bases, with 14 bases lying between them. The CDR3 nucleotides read TGTGCCAGCAGTTTATTTTGGGGAGAACCGAATCAGCCCCAGCATTTT. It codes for CASSLFWGEPNQPQHF.

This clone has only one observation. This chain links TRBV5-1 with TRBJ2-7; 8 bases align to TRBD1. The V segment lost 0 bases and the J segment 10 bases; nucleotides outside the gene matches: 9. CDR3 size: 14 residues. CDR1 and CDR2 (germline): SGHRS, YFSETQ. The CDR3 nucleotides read TGCGCCAGCAGCTTGGGGGTGGCAGGGGGCGCCCAGTACTTC. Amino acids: CASSLGVAGGAQYF.

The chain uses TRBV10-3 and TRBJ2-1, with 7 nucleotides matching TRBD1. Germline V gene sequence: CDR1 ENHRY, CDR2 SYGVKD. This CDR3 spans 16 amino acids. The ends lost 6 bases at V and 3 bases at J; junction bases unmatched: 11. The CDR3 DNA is TGTGCCATCAGCCCTCCGACAGGGATGGGCTACAATGAGCAGTTCTTC. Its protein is CAISPPTGMGYNEQFF.

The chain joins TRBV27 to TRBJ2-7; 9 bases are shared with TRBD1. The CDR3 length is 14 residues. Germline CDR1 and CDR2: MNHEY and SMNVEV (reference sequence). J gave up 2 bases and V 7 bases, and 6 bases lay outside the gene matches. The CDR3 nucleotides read TGTGCCAGCAAGTTGCGACAGGGGGCCTACGAGCAGTACTTC. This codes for CASKLRQGAYEQYF.

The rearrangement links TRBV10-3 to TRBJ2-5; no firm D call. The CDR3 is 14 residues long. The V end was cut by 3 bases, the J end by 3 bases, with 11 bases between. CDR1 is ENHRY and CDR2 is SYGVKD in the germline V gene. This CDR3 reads CAISDGQEEETQYF. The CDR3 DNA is TGTGCCATCAGTGATGGCCAGGAAGAAGAGACCCAGTACTTC.

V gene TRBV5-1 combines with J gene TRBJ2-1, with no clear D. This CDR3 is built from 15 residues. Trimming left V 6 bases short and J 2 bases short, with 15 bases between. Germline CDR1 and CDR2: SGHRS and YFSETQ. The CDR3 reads CASKLDPGPYNEQFF. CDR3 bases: TGCGCCAGCAAATTAGACCCGGGTCCCTACAATGAGCAGTTCTTC.

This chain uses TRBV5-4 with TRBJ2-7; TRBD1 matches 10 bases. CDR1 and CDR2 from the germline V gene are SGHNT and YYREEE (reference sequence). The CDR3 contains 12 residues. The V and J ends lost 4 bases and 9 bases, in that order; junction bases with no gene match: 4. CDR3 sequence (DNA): TGTGCCAGCAGCCCGGACAGGGGGGGGCAGTACTTC. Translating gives CASSPDRGGQYF.